Listed below are T cell receptor beta chains from one sample, sequenced in a study of human T cells and chemical hapten exposure. TCRdb re-analysed the RACE reads in MiXCR, keeping a single row per CDR3 protein. The sample holds around 75,000 distinct CDR3 sequences, around a tenth seen once. The specimen comprised whole blood, sampled in connection with sensitization to the hapten diphenylcyclopropenone (DPC). The receptors derive from a woman aged 45-60 years with alopecia areata. Some clones in this sample may be carry-over from other donors' samples. Each CDR3 is given with its conserved first and last residue. D genes are given only for firm matches. Clone size is shown for a subset of rows, as once, few, many or a class of expanded clone.

size	D	V	J	DNA	CDR3
NA	TRBD2	TRBV14	TRBJ2-3	TGTGCCAGCAGCCAAGAAATTCGACTAGCGGGACGTGCAGATACGCAGTATTTT	CASSQEIRLAGRADTQYF
few	TRBD2	TRBV7-2	TRBJ2-1	TGTGCCAGCACCTTTAGCGGGAGAGAGAATGAGCAGTTCTTC	CASTFSGRENEQFF
many	NA	TRBV20-1	TRBJ1-1	TGCAGTGCTACTTTGCCGACACCGAACACTGAAGCTTTCTTT	CSATLPTPNTEAFF
few	NA	TRBV5-1	TRBJ2-1	TGCGCCAGCAGCTTGTGGGCGGGGCCGGCCTACAATGAGCAGTTCTTC	CASSLWAGPAYNEQFF
few	TRBD2	TRBV20-1	TRBJ2-7	TGCAGTGCTGTCGGGGGACTAGCGGGGGTAACCACAAGCTCCTACGAGCAGTACTTC	CSAVGGLAGVTTSSYEQYF
few	TRBD2	TRBV29-1	TRBJ2-1	TGCAGCGCCCCGAATAGCGGGAGATCCTACAATGAGCAGTTCTTC	CSAPNSGRSYNEQFF
many	NA	TRBV27	TRBJ2-3	TGTGCCAGCAGCCCCGCATCAGATACGCAGTATTTT	CASSPASDTQYF
many	NA	TRBV15	TRBJ2-3	TGTGCCACCAGACAGGGAATGGCAGATACGCAGTATTTT	CATRQGMADTQYF
many	TRBD1	TRBV11-2	TRBJ2-3	TGTGCCAGCAGCTTAGACAGGGGGCCCACAGATACGCAGTATTTT	CASSLDRGPTDTQYF
many	TRBD2	TRBV7-8	TRBJ2-7	TGTGCCAGCAGCCTTTTGCGGCGAGCGGGAGGCCTGTTAGGTGAGCAGTACTTC	CASSLLRRAGGLLGEQYF
many	TRBD1	TRBV7-9	TRBJ2-7	TGTGCCAGCAGCTTAGCCGTAAGACAGGGGGCCTACGAGCAGTACTTC	CASSLAVRQGAYEQYF
many	NA	TRBV29-1	TRBJ1-2	TGCAGCGTTGATGGGACACCGGAAGACTATGGCTACACCTTC	CSVDGTPEDYGYTF
many	NA	TRBV19	TRBJ2-1	TGTGCCAGTAGTCCCCTGGCTTACAATGAGCAGTTCTTC	CASSPLAYNEQFF
many	NA	TRBV23-1	TRBJ1-4	TGCGCCAGCAGTCAAGCGCGGGGGGGGTGTAAGAATGAAAAACTGTTTTTT	CASSQARGGCKNEKLFF
many	NA	TRBV30	TRBJ2-3	TGTGCCTGGAGTTTCCTCGGGGATACGCAGTATTTT	CAWSFLGDTQYF
many	NA	TRBV12-3/TRBV12-4	TRBJ2-7	TGTGCCAGCAGTCGAGTTGGATACGAGCAGTACTTC	CASSRVGYEQYF
many	NA	TRBV10-3	TRBJ2-1	TGTGCCATCAGTGAGTTGGGACGGTTCTCCTACAATGAGCAGTTCTTC	CAISELGRFSYNEQFF
few	TRBD1	TRBV5-1	TRBJ2-3	TGCGCCAGCAGCTTGGAAGTACAGGGGAAGCAGTATTTT	CASSLEVQGKQYF
many	TRBD1	TRBV29-1	TRBJ1-1	TGCAGCGCCGAACCGACAGGGTTAGGCACTGAAGCTTTCTTT	CSAEPTGLGTEAFF
NA	TRBD1	TRBV6-1	TRBJ1-1	TGTGCCAGCACTTCCCGGGACAGGGTTCGGGGCACTGAAGCTTTCTTT	CASTSRDRVRGTEAFF
few	NA	TRBV5-1	TRBJ1-4	TGCGCCTCCCCAAAGGATGAAAAACTGTTTTTT	CASPKDEKLFF
many	NA	TRBV15	TRBJ1-5	TGTGCCACCAGCAGAGTGAGGAATCAGCCCCAGCATTTT	CATSRVRNQPQHF
many	TRBD1	TRBV20-1	TRBJ1-1	TGCAGTGCTAGACCTCCAGGGGGCGCAAAGTGGGGGAACACTGAAGCTTTCTTT	CSARPPGGAKWGNTEAFF
many	NA	TRBV12-3/TRBV12-4	TRBJ2-1	TGTGCCAGCAGTTTTCTGGCGGGGAGCTCCTACAATGAGCAGTTCTTC	CASSFLAGSSYNEQFF
many	NA	TRBV29-1	TRBJ2-3	TGCAGCGTTGAGATTTTTGGCACAGATACGCAGTATTTT	CSVEIFGTDTQYF
few	TRBD2	TRBV6-2/TRBV6-3	TRBJ2-3	TGTGCCAGCAGTTACGGTGGGAGGGCCCCAGATACGCAGTATTTT	CASSYGGRAPDTQYF
many	NA	TRBV12-3/TRBV12-4	TRBJ1-1	TGTGCCAGCAGTGGAACTTTAGGGGCCACTGAAGCTTTCTTT	CASSGTLGATEAFF
few	TRBD2	TRBV7-6	TRBJ2-2	TGTGCCAGCAGGCTAGCGGGAGGAATGAATACCGGGGAGCTGTTTTTT	CASRLAGGMNTGELFF
many	NA	TRBV18	TRBJ1-5	TGTGCCAGCTCACCAGGCCAGTATAGCAATCAGCCCCAGCATTTT	CASSPGQYSNQPQHF
many	NA	TRBV7-9	TRBJ1-2	TGTGCCAGCAGCTCTTCCGGACGGGGGGTCTATGGCTACACCTTC	CASSSSGRGVYGYTF
NA	NA	TRBV3-1	TRBJ2-7	TGTGCCAGCAGCCACGCGGGGCTGCAGGACTACGAGCAGTACTTC	CASSHAGLQDYEQYF
few	NA	TRBV3-1	TRBJ2-2	TGTGCCAGCAGCCAAGTAGGCAGTCGTACCGGGGAGCTGTTTTTT	CASSQVGSRTGELFF
NA	NA	TRBV20-1	TRBJ2-3	TGCAGTGCCGATAGCGGATCTAGCACAGATACGCAGTATTTT	CSADSGSSTDTQYF
many	NA	TRBV29-1	TRBJ2-5	TGCAGCGTTGACGCAGTATGGATCGGGCAAGAGACCCAGTACTTC	CSVDAVWIGQETQYF
NA	NA	TRBV7-2	TRBJ2-7	TGTGCCAGCAGCTTACAAGCGTGGACTTCGCAGTACGAGCAGTACTTC	CASSLQAWTSQYEQYF
NA	NA	TRBV19	TRBJ1-1	TGTGCCAGTAGTCCAAGCGGGGAGGGGAACACTGAAGCTTTCTTT	CASSPSGEGNTEAFF
NA	NA	TRBV7-9	TRBJ1-1	TGTGCCAGCAGCTTAGAACTTTGGGGGATTAAGGCTGAAGCTTTCTTT	CASSLELWGIKAEAFF
NA	NA	TRBV9	TRBJ1-6	TGTGCCAGCAGCTCAAGCACCCAGGGAAGGATATCACCCCTCCACTTT	CASSSSTQGRISPLHF
NA	NA	TRBV12-3/TRBV12-4	TRBJ2-3	TGTGCCAGCAGTTTTGGCGCCACAGATACGCAGTATTTT	CASSFGATDTQYF
many	NA	TRBV27	TRBJ1-5	TGTGCCAGCAGTCGTTACAGGGAAGGCAATCAGCCCCAGCATTTT	CASSRYREGNQPQHF
many	NA	TRBV21-1	TRBJ2-1	TGTGCCAGCAGCACCGGAGACTGGGGCCGGGGTTACAATGAGCAGTTCTTC	CASSTGDWGRGYNEQFF
many	TRBD2	TRBV9	TRBJ2-1	TGTGCCAGCAGCGAGCGACTAGCGGGAGGGTCCTACAATGAGCAGTTCTTC	CASSERLAGGSYNEQFF
many	NA	TRBV7-7	TRBJ2-2	TGTGCCAGCAGCTTAATACGGGGCACCGGGGAGCTGTTTTTT	CASSLIRGTGELFF
NA	NA	TRBV7-9	TRBJ1-2	TGTGCCAGCAGCCCTGCGGGCGGCGAATTCTATGGCTACACCTTC	CASSPAGGEFYGYTF
NA	NA	TRBV9	TRBJ2-3	TGTGCCAGCAGCGGGGTCAGTCCCACAGATACGCAGTATTTT	CASSGVSPTDTQYF
NA	NA	TRBV29-1	TRBJ1-2	TGCAGCGTTGCCGGGGGGCCCTATGGCTACACCTTC	CSVAGGPYGYTF
few	TRBD2	TRBV11-2	TRBJ2-1	TGTGCCAGCAGCTTAGATTGGCTAGCGGGACCCCCCTACAATGAGCAGTTCTTC	CASSLDWLAGPPYNEQFF
many	TRBD1	TRBV15	TRBJ2-3	TGTGCCACCAGACATACAGGGGTTGGCACAGATACGCAGTATTTT	CATRHTGVGTDTQYF